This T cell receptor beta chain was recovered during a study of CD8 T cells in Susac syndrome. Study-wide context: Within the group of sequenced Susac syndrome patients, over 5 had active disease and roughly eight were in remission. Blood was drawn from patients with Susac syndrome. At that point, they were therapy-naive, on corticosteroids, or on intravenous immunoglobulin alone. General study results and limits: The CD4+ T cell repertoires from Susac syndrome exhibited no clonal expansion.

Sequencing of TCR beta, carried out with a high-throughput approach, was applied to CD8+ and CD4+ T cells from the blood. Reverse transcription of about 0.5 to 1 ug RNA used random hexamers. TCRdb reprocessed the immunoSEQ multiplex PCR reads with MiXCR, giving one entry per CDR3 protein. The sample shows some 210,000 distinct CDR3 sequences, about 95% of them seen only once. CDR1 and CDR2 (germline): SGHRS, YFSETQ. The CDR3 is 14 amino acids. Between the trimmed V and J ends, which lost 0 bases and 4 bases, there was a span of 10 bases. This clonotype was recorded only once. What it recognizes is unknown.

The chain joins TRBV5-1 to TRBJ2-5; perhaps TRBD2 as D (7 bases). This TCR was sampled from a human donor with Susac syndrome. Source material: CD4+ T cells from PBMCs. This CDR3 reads CASSLVGGRETQYF. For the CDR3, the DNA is TGCGCCAGCAGCTTGGTCGGGGGGCGAGAGACCCAGTACTTC.